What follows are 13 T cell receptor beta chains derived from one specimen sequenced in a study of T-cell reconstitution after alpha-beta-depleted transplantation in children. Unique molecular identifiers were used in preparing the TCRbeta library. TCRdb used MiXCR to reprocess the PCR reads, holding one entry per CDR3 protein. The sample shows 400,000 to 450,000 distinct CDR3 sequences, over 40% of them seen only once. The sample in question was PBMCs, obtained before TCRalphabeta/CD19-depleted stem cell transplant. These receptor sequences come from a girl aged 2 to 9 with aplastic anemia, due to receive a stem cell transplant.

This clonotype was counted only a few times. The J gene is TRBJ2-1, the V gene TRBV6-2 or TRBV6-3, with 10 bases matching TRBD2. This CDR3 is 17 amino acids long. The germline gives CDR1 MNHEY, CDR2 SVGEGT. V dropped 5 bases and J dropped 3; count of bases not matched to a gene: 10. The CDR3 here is CASSPETSGRLYNEQFF. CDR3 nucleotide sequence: TGTGCCAGCAGTCCTGAGACTAGCGGGCGCCTCTACAATGAGCAGTTCTTC.

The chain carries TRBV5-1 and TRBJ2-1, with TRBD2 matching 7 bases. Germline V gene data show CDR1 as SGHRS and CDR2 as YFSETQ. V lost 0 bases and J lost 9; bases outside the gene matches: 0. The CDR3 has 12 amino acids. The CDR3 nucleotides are TGCGCCAGCAGCTTGGTAGCGGGTGAGCAGTTCTTC. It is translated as CASSLVAGEQFF.

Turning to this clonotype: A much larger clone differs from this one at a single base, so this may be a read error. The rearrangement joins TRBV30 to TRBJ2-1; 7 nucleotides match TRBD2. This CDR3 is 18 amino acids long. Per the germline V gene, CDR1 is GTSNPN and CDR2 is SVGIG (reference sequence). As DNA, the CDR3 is TGTGCCTGGAGTGCACAGAGGAGGGCGAGCGGGAAAAACAATGTGCAGTTCTTC. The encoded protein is CAWSAQRRASGKNNVQFF.

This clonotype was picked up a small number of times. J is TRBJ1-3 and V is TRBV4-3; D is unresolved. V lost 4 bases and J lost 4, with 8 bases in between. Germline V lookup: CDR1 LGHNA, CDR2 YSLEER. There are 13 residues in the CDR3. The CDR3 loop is CASSRSKGNTIYF. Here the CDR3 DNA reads TGCGCCAGCAGCCGGAGTAAGGGAAACACCATATATTTT.

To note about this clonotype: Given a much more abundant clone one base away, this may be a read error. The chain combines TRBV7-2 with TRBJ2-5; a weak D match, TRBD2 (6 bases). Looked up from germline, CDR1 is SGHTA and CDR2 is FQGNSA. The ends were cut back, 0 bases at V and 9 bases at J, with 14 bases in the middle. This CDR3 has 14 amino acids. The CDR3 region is CASSLADAVAAQYF. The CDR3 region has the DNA TGTGCCAGCAGCTTAGCGGACGCGGTAGCGGCCCAGTACTTC.

The CDR3 DNA reads TGCAGTGCTAGACTAGCGGGGCTCACCGGGGAGCTGTTTTTT. It is translated as CSARLAGLTGELFF. This chain connects TRBV20-1 to TRBJ2-2, with 9 bases that match TRBD2. Germline V gene sequence: CDR1 DFQATT, CDR2 SNEGSKA (reference sequence). V gave up 2 bases and J gave up 4 bases; unmatched junction bases: 2. The CDR3 totals 14 residues.

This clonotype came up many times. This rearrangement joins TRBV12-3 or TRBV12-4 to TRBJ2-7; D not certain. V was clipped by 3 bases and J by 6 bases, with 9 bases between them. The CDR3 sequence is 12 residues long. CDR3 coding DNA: TGTGCCAGCAGTTTGGCCGGCATCGAGCAGTACTTC. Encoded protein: CASSLAGIEQYF.

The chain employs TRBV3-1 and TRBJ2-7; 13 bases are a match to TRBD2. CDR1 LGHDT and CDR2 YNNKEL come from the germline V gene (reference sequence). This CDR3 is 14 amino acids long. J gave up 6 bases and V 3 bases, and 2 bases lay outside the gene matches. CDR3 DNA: TGTGCCAGCAGCCATGGACTAGCGGGAGCCGAGCAGTACTTC. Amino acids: CASSHGLAGAEQYF.

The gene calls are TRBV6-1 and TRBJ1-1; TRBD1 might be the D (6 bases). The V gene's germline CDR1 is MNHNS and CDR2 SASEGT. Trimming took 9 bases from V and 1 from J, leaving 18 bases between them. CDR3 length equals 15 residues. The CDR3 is CASLQGFDRNTEAFF. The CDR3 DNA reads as TGTGCCAGTTTACAGGGTTTTGACCGGAACACTGAAGCTTTCTTT.

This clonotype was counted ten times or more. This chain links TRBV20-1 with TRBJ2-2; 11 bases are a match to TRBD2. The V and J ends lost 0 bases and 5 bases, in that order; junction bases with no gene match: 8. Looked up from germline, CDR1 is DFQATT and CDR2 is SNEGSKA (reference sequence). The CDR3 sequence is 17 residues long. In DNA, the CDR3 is TGCAGTGCTAGAGATCCCTTAGCGGGAGGGGGTACCGGGGAGCTGTTTTTT. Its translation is CSARDPLAGGGTGELFF.

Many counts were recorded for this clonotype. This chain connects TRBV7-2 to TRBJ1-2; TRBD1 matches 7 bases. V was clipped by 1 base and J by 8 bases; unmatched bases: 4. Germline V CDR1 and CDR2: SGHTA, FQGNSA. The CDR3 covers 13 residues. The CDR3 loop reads CASSLEGARGYTF. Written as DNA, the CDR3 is TGTGCCAGCAGCTTAGAGGGGGCGCGGGGCTACACCTTC.

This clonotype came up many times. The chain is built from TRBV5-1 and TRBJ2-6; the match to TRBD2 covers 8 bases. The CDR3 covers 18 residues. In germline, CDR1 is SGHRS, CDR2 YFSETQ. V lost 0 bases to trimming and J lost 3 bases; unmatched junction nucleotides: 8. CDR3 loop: CASSLGISGANGANVLTF. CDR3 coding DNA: TGCGCCAGCAGCTTGGGTATTAGCGGGGCAAATGGGGCCAACGTCCTGACTTTC.

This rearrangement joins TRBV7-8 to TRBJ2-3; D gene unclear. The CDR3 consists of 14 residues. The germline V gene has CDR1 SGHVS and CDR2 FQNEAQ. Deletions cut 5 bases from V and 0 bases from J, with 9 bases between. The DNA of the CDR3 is TGTGCCAGCAGCCCCCCACGGAGCACAGATACGCAGTATTTT. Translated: CASSPPRSTDTQYF.